This paragraph reports one T cell receptor beta chain. The same CDR3 can be traced to other DNA sequences in this sample. Only in-frame clones appear in the TCRdb table, and some are missing; sequencing was by immunoSEQ multiplex PCR. Of approximately 2,000,000 clones listed, 93% are singletons. This entry comes from a study of shared clonotypes between healthy human individuals. Per the germline V gene, CDR1 is SGHRS and CDR2 is YFSETQ. J lost 4 bases, V lost 0 bases, and 6 bases had no gene match. This CDR3 contains 16 residues. CD45RO-negative, CCR7-positively selected cells formed the naive CD8 fraction, excluding terminally differentiated effector memory CD45RA+ cells.

The specimen was naive CD8+ T cells from PBMCs. The chain is built from TRBV5-1 and TRBJ2-5, with TRBD2 matching over 10 bases. The clonotype was recovered from a man aged 18 to 30 in good health. Some clones in this sample may be carry-over from other donors' samples. CDR3 sequence (DNA): TGCGCCAGCAGCTTGGCCCTAGCGGGAGTTGGAGAGACCCAGTACTTC. The encoded protein is CASSLALAGVGETQYF.